This T cell receptor (beta chain) originates from a study of Graves' ophthalmopathy and Graves' hyperthyroidism. Study at large: Specimen type is peripheral blood, obtained at initial diagnosis before any treatment. Broader study findings: Blood contained most expanded thyroid clonotypes exceeding 0.001 frequency.

This clonotype has at least ten counts. Antigen: not known. Trimming shortened V by 3 bases and J by 2 bases, and 14 bases separated the two germline ends. The CDR3 is 15 amino acids. Germline assignment: CDR1 SGHNT and CDR2 YENEEA. Amplification of TCR beta CDR3 regions used RNA transcripts. Investigators did first-round RT-PCR with HTBI primers, then second-round multiplex PCR. From the multiplex PCR reads, TCRdb called clonotypes with MiXCR, one entry per CDR3 protein. The table includes about 25,000 distinct CDR3 sequences, around 50% detected once. Enrolled hyperthyroidism patients had a new diagnosis, a duration under 2 months, and an age of 18 to 65.

The sequenced sample consisted of peripheral blood. J is TRBJ2-7 and V is TRBV11-3, with D possibly called TRBD1 or TRBD2 (5 bases each). This TCR came from an adult woman with stable Graves' hyperthyroidism. Written as DNA, the CDR3 is TGTGCCAGCAGCTTGGAAACCGGGACGACCTACGAGCAGTACTTC. This codes for CASSLETGTTYEQYF.